These T cell receptor beta chains were read from a single sample in a study of memory CD4+ T cells and cytomegalovirus serostatus. The protocol was immunoSEQ multiplex PCR, while the TCRdb copy is restricted to in-frame clones and leaves out a portion. The sample shows around 53,000 clones, about 80% of them seen only once. The sequencing input was memory CD4+ T cells from blood. Receptors originate from an adult in good health and CMV-seropositive. The CDR3 runs from the conserved cysteine through the conserved F or W. D genes are given only for firm matches. Where a row states a size, it is once, few, many or the class of an expanded clone; other rows omit it.

j_call	d_call	clone_size	v_call	cdr3_aa	cdr3_nt
TRBJ2-3	.	.	TRBV7-2	CASSPHSGTDTQYF	TGTGCCAGCAGCCCTCATAGCGGAACAGATACGCAGTATTTT
TRBJ2-5	TRBD2	.	TRBV9	CASSDGTSGRAGGETQYF	TGTGCCAGCAGCGACGGGACTAGCGGGAGGGCTGGGGGAGAGACCCAGTACTTC
TRBJ1-2	.	.	TRBV29-1	CSVLGDALNSAYGYTF	TGCAGCGTCCTCGGGGACGCTCTGAATTCCGCCTATGGCTACACCTTC
TRBJ2-2	.	.	TRBV7-2	CASSLEGTGELFF	TGTGCCAGCAGCTTAGAAGGAACCGGGGAGCTGTTTTTT
TRBJ2-7	TRBD2	.	TRBV5-1	CASSLDGLGRYEQYF	TGCGCCAGCAGCTTAGATGGACTAGGTAGATACGAGCAGTACTTC
TRBJ2-3	.	.	TRBV10-3	CAIRTGTSTDTQYF	TGTGCCATCAGGACCGGGACTAGCACAGATACGCAGTATTTT
TRBJ2-1	.	once	TRBV12-5	CASGKGDSAYNEQFF	TGTGCTAGTGGTAAAGGAGACTCCGCCTACAATGAGCAGTTCTTC
TRBJ2-3	.	.	TRBV6-5	CASSPQGVGTDTQYF	TGTGCCAGCAGTCCACAGGGAGTAGGCACAGATACGCAGTATTTT
TRBJ2-5	.	few	TRBV5-1	CASSVVPRETQYF	TGCGCCAGCAGCGTCGTCCCCCGAGAGACCCAGTACTTC
TRBJ2-3	TRBD1	.	TRBV5-6	CASSQPGQGLDTQYF	TGTGCCAGCAGCCAACCGGGACAGGGGTTGGATACGCAGTATTTT
TRBJ2-3	.	.	TRBV28	CASIKGAVRTDTQYF	TGTGCCAGCATCAAAGGGGCAGTTCGCACAGATACGCAGTATTTT
TRBJ2-7	TRBD2	.	TRBV18	CASSPPGLAPGAGSYEQYF	TGTGCCAGCTCACCACCGGGACTAGCGCCTGGGGCCGGCTCCTACGAGCAGTACTTC
TRBJ1-4	.	.	TRBV28	CASSLNRVWIF	TGTGCCAGCAGTTTAAACAGGGTGTGGATTTTT
TRBJ1-1	TRBD1	once	TRBV29-1	CSVDQGALVAFF	TGCAGCGTTGACCAGGGGGCGTTGGTAGCTTTCTTT
TRBJ2-3	TRBD2	.	TRBV15	CATSRDLASGSIGDTQYF	TGTGCCACCAGCAGAGATTTGGCTAGCGGGAGTATAGGAGATACGCAGTATTTT
TRBJ1-1	.	.	TRBV9	CASGKTVATEAFF	TGTGCCAGCGGAAAGACGGTCGCGACTGAAGCTTTCTTT
TRBJ2-3	.	.	TRBV5-8	CASSPETQTDTQYF	TGTGCCAGCAGCCCGGAGACCCAGACAGATACGCAGTATTTT
TRBJ1-4	TRBD1	.	TRBV30	CAWRGDRTNEKLFF	TGTGCCTGGAGGGGGGACAGAACTAATGAAAAACTGTTTTTT
TRBJ1-1	.	.	TRBV19	CASSIVGGNTEAFF	TGTGCCAGTAGTATAGTCGGGGGGAACACTGAAGCTTTCTTT
TRBJ2-3	TRBD2	.	TRBV5-1	CASSFVAPSSGGVRSTDTQYF	TGCGCCAGCAGCTTTGTCGCCCCGAGTAGCGGGGGGGTTCGAAGCACAGATACGCAGTATTTT
TRBJ1-1	.	.	TRBV7-8	CASSLVGLNTEAFF	TGTGCCAGCAGCTTAGTAGGCCTAAACACTGAAGCTTTCTTT
TRBJ1-6	.	few	TRBV12-2	CASRLAGPGENSPLHF	TGTGCAAGTCGCTTAGCGGGACCCGGAGAAAATTCACCCCTCCACTTT
TRBJ1-3	.	.	TRBV7-9	CASSTGRAPSGNTIYF	TGTGCCAGCAGCACCGGCCGGGCCCCGTCGGGAAACACCATATATTTT
TRBJ2-2	.	.	TRBV5-1	CASSLAVNTGELFF	TGCGCCAGCAGCTTGGCGGTGAACACCGGGGAGCTGTTTTTT
TRBJ2-7	.	.	TRBV6-4	CASSEEVGGEQYF	TGTGCCAGCAGTGAAGAAGTAGGGGGTGAGCAGTACTTC
TRBJ1-6	.	.	TRBV19	CASSMTRVAYNSPLHF	TGTGCCAGTAGTATGACCAGGGTGGCATATAATTCACCCCTCCACTTT
TRBJ2-3	.	.	TRBV11-2	CASSHPGVGTQYF	TGTGCCAGCAGCCATCCGGGAGTGGGTACGCAGTATTTT
TRBJ1-1	TRBD1	.	TRBV6-4	CASSDWDRESSDTEAFF	TGTGCCAGCAGTGACTGGGACAGGGAGTCGTCGGACACTGAAGCTTTCTTT
TRBJ1-4	TRBD1	few	TRBV6-1	CASSDPGQGNEKLFF	TGTGCCAGCAGTGACCCGGGACAGGGCAACGAAAAACTGTTTTTT
TRBJ2-7	TRBD1	.	TRBV7-9	CASRSSGTGVYEQYF	TGTGCCAGCAGATCATCCGGGACAGGGGTATACGAGCAGTACTTC
TRBJ2-3	TRBD2	.	TRBV4-1	CASSQEGTSPILYF	TGCGCCAGCAGCCAGGAGGGGACTAGCCCGATACTGTATTTT
TRBJ2-2	TRBD2	.	TRBV19	CASSSGTSGTGELFF	TGTGCCAGTAGTTCCGGGACTAGCGGGACCGGGGAGCTGTTTTTT
TRBJ2-1	TRBD2	.	TRBV28	CASTPLAGGVYNEQFF	TGTGCCAGCACCCCCCTAGCGGGAGGGGTCTACAATGAGCAGTTCTTC
TRBJ2-1	TRBD1	.	TRBV5-1	CASSLEGTGYDEQFF	TGCGCCAGCAGCTTGGAGGGGACAGGGTACGATGAGCAGTTCTTC
TRBJ1-4	TRBD1	medium-sized	TRBV11-2	CASSTRTGPREKLFF	TGTGCCAGCAGCACCCGGACAGGGCCGCGTGAAAAACTGTTTTTT
TRBJ1-1	TRBD1	once	TRBV5-1	CASSGGTARNTEAFF	TGCGCCAGCAGCGGCGGGACAGCAAGGAACACTGAAGCTTTCTTT
TRBJ2-1	TRBD1	few	TRBV18	CASSQDRANEQFF	TGTGCCAGCTCACAAGACAGGGCCAATGAGCAGTTCTTC
TRBJ1-6	TRBD1	once	TRBV28	CASRAGTAYSPLHF	TGTGCCAGCAGAGCCGGGACAGCCTATTCACCCCTCCACTTT
TRBJ2-3	.	.	TRBV30	CAWSKRGRDTQYF	TGTGCCTGGAGTAAACGGGGGAGAGATACGCAGTATTTT
TRBJ1-1	.	once	TRBV19	CASSWQGRQRAFF	TGTGCCAGTAGCTGGCAGGGACGACAACGCGCTTTCTTT
TRBJ1-5	.	.	TRBV5-6	CASSWGGGQPQHF	TGTGCCAGCAGCTGGGGAGGGGGTCAGCCCCAGCATTTT
TRBJ2-2	.	.	TRBV5-1	CASSLGYRDMNTGELFF	TGCGCCAGCAGCTTGGGATACAGGGATATGAACACCGGGGAGCTGTTTTTT
TRBJ2-3	.	.	TRBV13	CASSLGFGRTDTQYF	TGTGCCAGCAGCTTAGGGTTTGGTCGGACAGATACGCAGTATTTT
TRBJ2-2	TRBD2	.	TRBV7-8	CASSPRTSGMNTGELFF	TGTGCCAGCAGCCCCAGAACTAGCGGGATGAACACCGGGGAGCTGTTTTTT
TRBJ1-2	.	.	TRBV7-8	CASSLAVASYGYTF	TGTGCCAGCAGCTTAGCCGTAGCCTCCTATGGCTACACCTTC
TRBJ2-7	.	.	TRBV6-1	CASAIEQRYEQYF	TGTGCCAGCGCGATCGAACAGCGTTACGAGCAGTATTTC
TRBJ1-1	.	.	TRBV19	CASSRGTNMNTEAFF	TGTGCCAGTAGTAGAGGGACAAATATGAACACTGAAGCTTTCTTT
TRBJ1-2	TRBD1	.	TRBV29-1	CSVGGTGRGRGGYTF	TGCAGCGTTGGCGGCACTGGCAGGGGGCGAGGTGGCTACACCTTC
TRBJ1-1	.	.	TRBV9	CASSVTPGWGEAFF	TGTGCCAGCAGCGTAACCCCAGGGTGGGGTGAAGCTTTCTTT
TRBJ1-1	.	.	TRBV2	CASSEAGRYAFF	TGTGCCAGCAGTGAAGCAGGGAGGTACGCTTTCTTT
TRBJ1-6	TRBD1	.	TRBV5-5	CASSSGTGAFRGNSPLHF	TGTGCCAGCAGCTCCGGGACAGGGGCGTTTCGGGGTAATTCACCCCTCCACTTT
TRBJ2-5	.	.	TRBV6-1	CASSGNGGSYQETQYF	TGTGCCAGCAGTGGTAATGGGGGCTCCTACCAAGAGACCCAGTACTTC
TRBJ1-6	.	.	TRBV4-3	CASSQGGPVSPLHF	TGCGCCAGCAGCCAAGGAGGTCCCGTCTCACCCCTCCACTTT
TRBJ1-4	.	.	TRBV15	CATSRAVNNEKLFF	TGTGCCACCAGCAGAGCGGTGAACAATGAAAAACTGTTTTTT